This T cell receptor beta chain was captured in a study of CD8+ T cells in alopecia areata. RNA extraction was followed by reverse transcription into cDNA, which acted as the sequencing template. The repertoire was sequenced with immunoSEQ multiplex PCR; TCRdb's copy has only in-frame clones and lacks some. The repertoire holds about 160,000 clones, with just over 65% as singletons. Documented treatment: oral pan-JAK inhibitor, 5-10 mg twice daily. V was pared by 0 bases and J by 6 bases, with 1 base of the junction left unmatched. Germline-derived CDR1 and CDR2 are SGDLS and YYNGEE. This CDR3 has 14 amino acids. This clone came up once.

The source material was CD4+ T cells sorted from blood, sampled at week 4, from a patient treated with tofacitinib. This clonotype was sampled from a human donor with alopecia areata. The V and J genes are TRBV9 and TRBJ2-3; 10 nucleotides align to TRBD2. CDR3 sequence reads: CASSVGLAGDTQYF. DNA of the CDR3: TGTGCCAGCAGCGTAGGACTAGCGGGTGATACGCAGTATTTT.